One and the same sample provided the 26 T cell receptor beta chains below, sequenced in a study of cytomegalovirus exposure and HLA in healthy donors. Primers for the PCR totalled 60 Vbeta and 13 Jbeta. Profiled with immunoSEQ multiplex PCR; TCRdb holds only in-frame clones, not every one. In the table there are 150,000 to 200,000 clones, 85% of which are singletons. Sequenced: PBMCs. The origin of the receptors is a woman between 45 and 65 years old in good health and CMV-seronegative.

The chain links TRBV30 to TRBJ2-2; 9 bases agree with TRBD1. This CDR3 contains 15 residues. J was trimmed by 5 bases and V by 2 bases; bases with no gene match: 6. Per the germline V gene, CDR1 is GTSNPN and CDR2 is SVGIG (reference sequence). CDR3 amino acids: CAWSLRDRVTGELFF. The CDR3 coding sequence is TGTGCCTGGAGTCTCCGGGACAGGGTTACCGGGGAGCTGTTTTTT.

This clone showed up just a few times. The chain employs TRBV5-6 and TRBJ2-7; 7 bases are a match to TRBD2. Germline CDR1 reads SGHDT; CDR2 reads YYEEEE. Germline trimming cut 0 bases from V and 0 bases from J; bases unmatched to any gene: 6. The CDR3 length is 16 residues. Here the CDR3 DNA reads TGTGCCAGCAGCTTGGGGGGGGGTACCTTCTCCTACGAGCAGTACTTC. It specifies CASSLGGGTFSYEQYF.

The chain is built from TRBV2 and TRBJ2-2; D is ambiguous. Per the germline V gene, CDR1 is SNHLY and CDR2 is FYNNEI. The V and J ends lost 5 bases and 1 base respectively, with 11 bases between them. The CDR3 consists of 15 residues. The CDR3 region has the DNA TGTGCCAGCAGTATACAGCCACTGAACACCGGGGAGCTGTTTTTT. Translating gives CASSIQPLNTGELFF. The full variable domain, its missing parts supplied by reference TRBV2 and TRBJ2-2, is EPEVTQTPSHQVTQMGQEVILRCVPISNHLYFYWYRQILGQKVEFLVSFYNNEISEKSEIFDDQFSVERPDGSNFTLKIRSTKLEDSAMYFCASSIQPLNTGELFFGEGSRLTVL.

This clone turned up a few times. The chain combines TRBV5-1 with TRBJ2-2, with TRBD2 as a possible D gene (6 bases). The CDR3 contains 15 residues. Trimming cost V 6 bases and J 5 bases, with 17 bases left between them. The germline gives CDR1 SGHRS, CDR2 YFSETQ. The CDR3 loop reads CASKFPGRGTGELFF. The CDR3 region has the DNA TGCGCCAGCAAATTTCCCGGGAGAGGAACCGGGGAGCTGTTTTTT.

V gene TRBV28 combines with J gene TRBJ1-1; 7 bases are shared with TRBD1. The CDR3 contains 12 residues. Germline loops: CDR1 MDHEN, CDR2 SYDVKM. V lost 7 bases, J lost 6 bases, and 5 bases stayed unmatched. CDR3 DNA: TGTGCCAGCACACGACAGGGAGCTGAAGCTTTCTTT. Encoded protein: CASTRQGAEAFF.

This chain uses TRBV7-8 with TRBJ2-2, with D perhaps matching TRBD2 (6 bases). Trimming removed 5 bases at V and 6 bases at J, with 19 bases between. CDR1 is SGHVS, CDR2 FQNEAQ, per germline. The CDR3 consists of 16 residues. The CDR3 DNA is TGTGCCAGCAGCAGACGAGAGACTAGTTTCCCCGGGGAGCTGTTTTTT. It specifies CASSRRETSFPGELFF.

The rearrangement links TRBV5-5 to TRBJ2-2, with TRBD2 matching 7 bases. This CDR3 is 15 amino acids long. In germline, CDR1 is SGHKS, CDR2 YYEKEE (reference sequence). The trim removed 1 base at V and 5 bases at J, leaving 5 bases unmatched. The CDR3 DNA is TGTGCCAGCAGCTTGATGGGGCGGGGGACCGGGGAGCTGTTTTTT. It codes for CASSLMGRGTGELFF. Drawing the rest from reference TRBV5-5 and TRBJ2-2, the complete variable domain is DAGVTQSPTHLIKTRGQQVTLRCSPISGHKSVSWYQQVLGQGPQFIFQYYEKEERGRGNFPDRFSARQFPNYSSELNVNALLLGDSALYLCASSLMGRGTGELFFGEGSRLTVL.

CDR3 sequence reads: CASSLGQRETQYF. CDR3 DNA sequence: TGTGCCAGCTCACTGGGACAGCGAGAGACCCAGTACTTC. The chain couples TRBV18 to TRBJ2-5, with TRBD1 matching 7 bases. CDR1 is KGHSH, CDR2 LQKENI, per germline. CDR3 length equals 13 residues. The V gene end was trimmed by 4 bases and the J gene end by 4 bases; junction bases not matched to a gene: 3.

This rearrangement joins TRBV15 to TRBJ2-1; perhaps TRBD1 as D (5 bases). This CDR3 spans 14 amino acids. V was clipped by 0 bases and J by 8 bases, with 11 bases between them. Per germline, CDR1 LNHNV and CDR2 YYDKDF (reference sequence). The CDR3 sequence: CATSREGRVDEQFF. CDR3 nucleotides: TGTGCCACCAGCAGAGAGGGGCGCGTCGATGAGCAGTTCTTC. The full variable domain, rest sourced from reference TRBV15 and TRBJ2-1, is DAMVIQNPRYQVTQFGKPVTLSCSQTLNHNVMYWYQQKSSQAPKLLFHYYDKDFNNEADTPDNFQSRRPNTSFCFLDIRSPGLGDTAMYLCATSREGRVDEQFFGPGTRLTVL.

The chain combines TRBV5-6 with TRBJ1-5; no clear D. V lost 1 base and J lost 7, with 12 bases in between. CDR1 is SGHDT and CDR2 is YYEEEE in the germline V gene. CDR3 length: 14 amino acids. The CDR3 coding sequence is TGTGCCAGCAGCTTGAACAGTGTCAAGCAGCCCCAGCATTTT. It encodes CASSLNSVKQPQHF.

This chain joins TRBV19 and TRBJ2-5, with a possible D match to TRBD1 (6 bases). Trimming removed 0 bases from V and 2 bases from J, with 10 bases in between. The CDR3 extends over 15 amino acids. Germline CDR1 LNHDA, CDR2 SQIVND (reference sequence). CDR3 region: CASSIDGGLQETQYF. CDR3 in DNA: TGTGCCAGTAGTATAGATGGGGGCTTGCAAGAGACCCAGTACTTC.

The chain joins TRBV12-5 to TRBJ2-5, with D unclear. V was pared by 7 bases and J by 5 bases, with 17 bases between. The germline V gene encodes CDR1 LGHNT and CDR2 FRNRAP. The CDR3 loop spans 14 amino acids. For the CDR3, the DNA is TGTGCTAGTGCTTTAGGAACGGGTTCGGAGACCCAGTACTTC. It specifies CASALGTGSETQYF.

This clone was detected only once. CDR3: CASSLFGDNDEKLFF. The CDR3, as DNA: TGTGCCAGCAGCTTATTTGGAGATAACGATGAAAAACTGTTTTTT. This chain joins TRBV7-6 and TRBJ1-4; D not resolved. Trimming left V 2 bases short and J 6 bases short, with 13 bases between. This CDR3 has 15 residues. Germline V gene sequence: CDR1 SGHVS, CDR2 FNYEAQ. The full variable domain, completed using reference TRBV7-6 and TRBJ1-4, is GAGVSQSPRYKVTKRGQDVALRCDPISGHVSLYWYRQALGQGPEFLTYFNYEAQQDKSGLPNDRFSAERPEGSISTLTIQRTEQRDSAMYRCASSLFGDNDEKLFFGSGTQLSVL.

CDR3 bases: TGTGCCAGCAAAACAGGGGGGGGGACCAAAAACATTCAGTACTTC. It specifies CASKTGGGTKNIQYF. The chain has TRBV28 and TRBJ2-4, with a possible D match to TRBD1 (8 bases). V lost 7 bases, J lost 2 bases, and 15 bases lay in between. Germline V lookup: CDR1 MDHEN, CDR2 SYDVKM. CDR3 length: 15 residues. Variable domain in full (rest from reference TRBV28 and TRBJ2-4): DVKVTQSSRYLVKRTGEKVFLECVQDMDHENMFWYRQDPGLGLRLIYFSYDVKMKEKGDIPEGYSVSREKKERFSLILESASTNQTSMYLCASKTGGGTKNIQYFGAGTRLSVL.

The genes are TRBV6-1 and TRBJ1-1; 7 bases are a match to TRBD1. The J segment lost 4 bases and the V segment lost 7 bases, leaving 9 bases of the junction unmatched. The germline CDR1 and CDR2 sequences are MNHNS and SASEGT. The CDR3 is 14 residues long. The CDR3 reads CASTKTGWVTEAFF. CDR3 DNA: TGTGCCAGCACCAAGACAGGGTGGGTCACTGAAGCTTTCTTT.

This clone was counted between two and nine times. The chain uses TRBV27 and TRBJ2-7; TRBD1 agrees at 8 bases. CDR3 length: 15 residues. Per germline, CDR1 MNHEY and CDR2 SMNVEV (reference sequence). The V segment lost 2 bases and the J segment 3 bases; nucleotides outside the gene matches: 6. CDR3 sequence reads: CASSLRQGRVYEQYF. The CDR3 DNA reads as TGTGCCAGCAGTTTAAGACAGGGGAGAGTCTACGAGCAGTACTTC.

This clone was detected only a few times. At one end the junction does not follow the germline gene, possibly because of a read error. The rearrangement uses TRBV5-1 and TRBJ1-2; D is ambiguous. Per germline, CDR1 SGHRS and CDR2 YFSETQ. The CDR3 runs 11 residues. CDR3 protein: CASSLRPGTPF. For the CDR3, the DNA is TGCGCCAGCAGCTTGCGTCCGGGTACACCCTTC.

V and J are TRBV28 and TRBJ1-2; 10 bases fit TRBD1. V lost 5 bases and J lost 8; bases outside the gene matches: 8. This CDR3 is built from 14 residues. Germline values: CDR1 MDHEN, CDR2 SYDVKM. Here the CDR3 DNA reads TGTGCCAGCAGTACAGCCGGGACAGGGGAGGGCTACACCTTC. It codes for CASSTAGTGEGYTF.

CDR3 nucleotides: TGTGCCAGCAGCTCTGGACAGGGGCTGAACACTGAAGCTTTCTTT. Its translation is CASSSGQGLNTEAFF. This chain connects TRBV7-9 to TRBJ1-1, with 9 bases fitting TRBD1. Trimming at V came to 4 bases and at J to 0 bases, leaving 3 bases not matched to a gene. This CDR3 is 15 amino acids long. Per germline, CDR1 SEHNR and CDR2 FQNEAQ (reference sequence).

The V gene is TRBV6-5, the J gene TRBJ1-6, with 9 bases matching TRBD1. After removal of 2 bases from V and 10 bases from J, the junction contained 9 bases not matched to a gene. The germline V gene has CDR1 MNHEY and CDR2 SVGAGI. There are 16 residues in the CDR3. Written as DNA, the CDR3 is TGTGCCAGCAGTTACAGCCTACAGGGGGCAGGGTCACCCCTCCACTTT. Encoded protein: CASSYSLQGAGSPLHF.

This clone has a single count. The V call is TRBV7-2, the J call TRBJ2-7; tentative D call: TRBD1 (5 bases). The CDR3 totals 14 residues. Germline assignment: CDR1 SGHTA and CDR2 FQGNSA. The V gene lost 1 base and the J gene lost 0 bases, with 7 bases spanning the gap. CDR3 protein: CASSLDRSSYEQYF. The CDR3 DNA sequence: TGTGCCAGCAGCTTAGACAGGAGCTCCTACGAGCAGTACTTC.

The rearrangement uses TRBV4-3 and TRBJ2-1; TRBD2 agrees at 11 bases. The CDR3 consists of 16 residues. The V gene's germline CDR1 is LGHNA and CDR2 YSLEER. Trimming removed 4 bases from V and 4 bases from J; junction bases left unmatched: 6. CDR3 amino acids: CASSRILAGAYNEQFF. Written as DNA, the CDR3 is TGCGCCAGCAGCCGAATACTAGCGGGGGCTTACAATGAGCAGTTCTTC.

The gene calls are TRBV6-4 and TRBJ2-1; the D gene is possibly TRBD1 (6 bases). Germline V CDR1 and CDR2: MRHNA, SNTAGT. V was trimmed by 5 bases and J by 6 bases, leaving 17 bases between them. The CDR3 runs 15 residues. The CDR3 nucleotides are TGTGCCAGCAGTAGGGACAATACAGCCCCCAATGAGCAGTTCTTC. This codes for CASSRDNTAPNEQFF.

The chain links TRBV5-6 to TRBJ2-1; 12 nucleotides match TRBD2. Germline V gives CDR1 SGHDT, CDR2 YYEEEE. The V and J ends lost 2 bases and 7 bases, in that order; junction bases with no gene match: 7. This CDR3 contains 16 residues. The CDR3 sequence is CASSFPTSGSGNEQFF. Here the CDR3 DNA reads TGTGCCAGCAGCTTCCCGACTAGCGGGAGTGGTAATGAGCAGTTCTTC.

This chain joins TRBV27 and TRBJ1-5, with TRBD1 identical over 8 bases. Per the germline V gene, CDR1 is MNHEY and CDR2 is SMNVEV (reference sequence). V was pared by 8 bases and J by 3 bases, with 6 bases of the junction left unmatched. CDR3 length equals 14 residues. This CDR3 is CASALQGDNQPQHF. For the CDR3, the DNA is TGTGCCAGCGCCCTACAGGGGGACAATCAGCCCCAGCATTTT.

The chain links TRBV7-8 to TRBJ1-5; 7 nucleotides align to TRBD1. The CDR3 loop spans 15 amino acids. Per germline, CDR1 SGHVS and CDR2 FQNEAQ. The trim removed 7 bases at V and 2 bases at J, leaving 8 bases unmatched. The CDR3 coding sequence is TGTGCCAGCATTCCTCCAGGGGGAGGCAATCAGCCCCAGCATTTT. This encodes CASIPPGGGNQPQHF.